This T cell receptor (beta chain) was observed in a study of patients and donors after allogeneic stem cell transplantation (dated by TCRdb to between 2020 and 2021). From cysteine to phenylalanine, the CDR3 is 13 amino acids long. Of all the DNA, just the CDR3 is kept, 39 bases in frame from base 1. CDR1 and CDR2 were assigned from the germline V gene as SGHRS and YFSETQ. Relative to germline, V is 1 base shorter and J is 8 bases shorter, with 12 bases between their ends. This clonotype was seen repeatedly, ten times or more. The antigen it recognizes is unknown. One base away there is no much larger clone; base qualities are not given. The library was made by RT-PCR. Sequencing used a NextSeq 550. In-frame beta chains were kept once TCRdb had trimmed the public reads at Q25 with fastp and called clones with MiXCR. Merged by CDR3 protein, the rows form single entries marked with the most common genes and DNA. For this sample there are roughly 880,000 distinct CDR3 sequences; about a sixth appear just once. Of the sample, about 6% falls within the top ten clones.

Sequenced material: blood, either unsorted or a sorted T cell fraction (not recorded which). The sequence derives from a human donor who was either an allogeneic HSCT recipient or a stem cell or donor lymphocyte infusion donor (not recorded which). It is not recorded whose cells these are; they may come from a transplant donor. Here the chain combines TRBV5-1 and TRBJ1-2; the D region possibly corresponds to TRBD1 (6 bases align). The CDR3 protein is CASSLWSGEGYTF. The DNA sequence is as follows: TGCGCCAGCAGCTTGTGGTCAGGGGAAGGCTACACCTTC.